These T cell receptor beta chains were read from a single sample in a study of T cell repertoires in cytomegalovirus infection. Which antigens these TCRs recognize remains unknown. TCRdb passed the reads through MiXCR, listing each CDR3 protein once. The table has some 130,000 distinct CDR3 sequences, around 25% seen once; the top ten hold 30% to 40%. The sequenced material came from PBMCs, sequenced either directly or after in vitro stimulation (not recorded which). The receptors shown here come from a human donor in good health (CMV status not recorded). Some clones in this sample may be carry-over from other donors' samples. The CDR3 runs from the conserved cysteine through the conserved F or W. The D gene is left open where the match is weak. Not all rows give a size; the values are once, few, many and, for expanded clones, a class.

CDR3: CASSYSIGLAGVEQYF; DNA: TGTGCCAGCAGTTACTCGATCGGGCTAGCGGGAGTCGAGCAGTACTTC; V: TRBV6-2/TRBV6-3; J: TRBJ2-7; size: -; D: TRBD2; length: 16
CDR3: CASSSPYTF; DNA: TGTGCCAGCAGTTCCCCCTACACCTTC; V: TRBV6-6; J: TRBJ1-2; size: -; D: -; length: 9
CDR3: CASSGQGGTDYEQYF; DNA: TGTGCCAGCAGTGGACAGGGCGGAACGGACTACGAGCAGTACTTC; V: TRBV28; J: TRBJ2-7; size: -; D: TRBD1; length: 15
CDR3: CATQTGDSNQPQHF; DNA: TGTGCCACCCAGACAGGGGACAGCAATCAGCCCCAGCATTTT; V: TRBV6-2/TRBV6-3; J: TRBJ1-5; size: once; D: TRBD1; length: 14
CDR3: CASSANYRGRSYGYTF; DNA: TGTGCCAGTAGTGCCAATTACAGGGGGCGAAGCTATGGCTACACCTTC; V: TRBV19; J: TRBJ1-2; size: -; D: TRBD1; length: 16
CDR3: CASSSSGHSNTEAFF; DNA: TGTGCCAGCAGTTCATCGGGACATTCGAACACTGAAGCTTTCTTT; V: TRBV6-5; J: TRBJ1-1; size: -; D: -; length: 15
CDR3: CASSPNEQETQYF; DNA: TGTGCCAGCTCCCCTAATGAGCAAGAGACCCAGTACTTC; V: TRBV18; J: TRBJ2-5; size: -; D: -; length: 13
CDR3: CASSLGEARGAAYYNEQFF; DNA: TGTGCCAGCAGCTTAGGAGAAGCTCGGGGGGCGGCCTACTACAATGAGCAGTTCTTC; V: TRBV11-3; J: TRBJ2-1; size: few; D: -; length: 19
CDR3: CASSSLPGQGETQYF; DNA: TGTGCCAGCAGTTCACTGCCGGGACAGGGAGAGACCCAGTACTTC; V: TRBV7-2; J: TRBJ2-5; size: few; D: TRBD1; length: 15
CDR3: CASADRASYNEQFF; DNA: TGTGCCAGCGCTGACAGGGCGTCCTACAATGAGCAGTTCTTC; V: TRBV6-2/TRBV6-3; J: TRBJ2-1; size: few; D: TRBD1; length: 14
CDR3: CASSLTSGPTDTQYF; DNA: TGCGCCAGCAGCTTGACTAGCGGACCCACAGATACGCAGTATTTT; V: TRBV5-1; J: TRBJ2-3; size: few; D: TRBD2; length: 15
CDR3: CASSLRRLAGGYTGELFF; DNA: TGTGCCAGCAGCTTACGCCGACTAGCGGGAGGATATACCGGGGAGCTGTTTTTT; V: TRBV7-9; J: TRBJ2-2; size: -; D: TRBD2; length: 18
CDR3: CASSLAGSTYGYTF; DNA: TGTGCCAGCAGCTTAGCAGGGTCGACCTATGGCTACACCTTC; V: TRBV7-9; J: TRBJ1-2; size: -; D: -; length: 14
CDR3: CASSYRVGLGEGTYEQYF; DNA: TGTGCCAGCAGTTACCGAGTGGGATTAGGGGAAGGCACCTACGAGCAGTACTTC; V: TRBV6-2/TRBV6-3; J: TRBJ2-7; size: -; D: -; length: 18
CDR3: CASRPVEGRNTEAFF; DNA: TGTGCCAGCAGGCCTGTGGAGGGCAGAAACACTGAAGCTTTCTTT; V: TRBV6-6; J: TRBJ1-1; size: -; D: -; length: 15
CDR3: CASSLLSQETQYF; DNA: TGTGCCAGCAGTTTATTGAGCCAAGAGACCCAGTACTTC; V: TRBV27; J: TRBJ2-5; size: few; D: -; length: 13
CDR3: CASSLDLNTQPQHF; DNA: TGTGCCAGCAGCTTAGACCTGAACACTCAGCCCCAGCATTTT; V: TRBV7-2; J: TRBJ1-5; size: few; D: -; length: 14
CDR3: CSAREEVWGQTYEQYF; DNA: TGCAGTGCTAGAGAGGAGGTGTGGGGACAGACCTACGAGCAGTACTTC; V: TRBV20-1; J: TRBJ2-7; size: few; D: TRBD1; length: 16
CDR3: CATRSHARGRADTQYF; DNA: TGTGCCACCAGGTCTCACGCGCGGGGGCGCGCAGATACGCAGTATTTT; V: TRBV24-1; J: TRBJ2-3; size: -; D: -; length: 16
CDR3: CASGELNTEAFF; DNA: TGTGCCAGTGGGGAATTGAACACTGAAGCTTTCTTT; V: TRBV7-9; J: TRBJ1-1; size: many; D: -; length: 12
CDR3: CSVALGAGPETQYF; DNA: TGCAGCGTCGCCCTTGGCGCGGGTCCGGAGACCCAGTACTTC; V: TRBV29-1; J: TRBJ2-5; size: -; D: -; length: 14
CDR3: CASSLGLGRGPDTQYF; DNA: TGTGCCAGCAGCTTAGGGCTCGGGAGAGGGCCAGATACGCAGTATTTT; V: TRBV7-2; J: TRBJ2-3; size: many; D: -; length: 16
CDR3: CASSFEGANVLTF; DNA: TGCGCCAGCAGCTTTGAGGGGGCCAACGTCCTGACTTTC; V: TRBV5-1; J: TRBJ2-6; size: once; D: -; length: 13
CDR3: CASSTRGSGRAPGDTQYF; DNA: TGTGCCAGCAGCACCCGGGGTAGCGGGAGGGCCCCTGGAGATACGCAGTATTTT; V: TRBV7-8; J: TRBJ2-3; size: few; D: TRBD2; length: 18
CDR3: CASSMGGERLNNEQFF; DNA: TGCGCCAGCAGCATGGGAGGGGAGAGGCTCAATAATGAGCAGTTCTTC; V: TRBV5-1; J: TRBJ2-1; size: -; D: TRBD2; length: 16
CDR3: CAISERPGLAGGDNEQFF; DNA: TGTGCCATCAGTGAGAGACCGGGACTAGCGGGAGGGGACAATGAGCAGTTCTTC; V: TRBV10-3; J: TRBJ2-1; size: few; D: TRBD2; length: 18
CDR3: CASSPIYSTGTPYEQYF; DNA: TGTGCCAGCAGCCCCATTTATTCGACAGGGACCCCCTACGAGCAGTACTTC; V: TRBV2; J: TRBJ2-7; size: few; D: TRBD1; length: 17
CDR3: CASTYGPGQGDNEQFF; DNA: TGTGCCAGCACTTACGGCCCGGGACAGGGTGACAATGAGCAGTTCTTC; V: TRBV6-6; J: TRBJ2-1; size: -; D: TRBD1; length: 16
CDR3: CASRTGGGMNTEAYF; DNA: TGTGCCAGCCGGACAGGGGGCGGAATGAACACTGAAGCTTACTTT; V: TRBV28; J: TRBJ1-1; size: -; D: TRBD1; length: 15